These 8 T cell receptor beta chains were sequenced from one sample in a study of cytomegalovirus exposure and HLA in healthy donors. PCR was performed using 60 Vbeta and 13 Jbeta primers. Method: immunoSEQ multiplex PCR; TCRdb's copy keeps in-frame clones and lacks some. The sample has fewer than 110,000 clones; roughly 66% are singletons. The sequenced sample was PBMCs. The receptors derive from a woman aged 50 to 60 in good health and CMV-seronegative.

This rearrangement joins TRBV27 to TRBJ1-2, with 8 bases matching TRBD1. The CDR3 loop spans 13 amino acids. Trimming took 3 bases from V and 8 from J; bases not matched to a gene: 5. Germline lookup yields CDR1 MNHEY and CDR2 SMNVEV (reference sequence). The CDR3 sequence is CASSLSGGLGYTF. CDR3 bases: TGTGCCAGCAGTTTGTCAGGGGGCCTGGGCTACACCTTC.

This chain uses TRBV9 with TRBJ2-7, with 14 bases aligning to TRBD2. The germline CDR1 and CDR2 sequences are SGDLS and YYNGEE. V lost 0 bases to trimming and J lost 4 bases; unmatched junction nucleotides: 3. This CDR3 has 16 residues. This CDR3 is CASSVGLAGGFYEQYF. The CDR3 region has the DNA TGTGCCAGCAGCGTAGGACTAGCGGGGGGGTTTTACGAGCAGTACTTC.

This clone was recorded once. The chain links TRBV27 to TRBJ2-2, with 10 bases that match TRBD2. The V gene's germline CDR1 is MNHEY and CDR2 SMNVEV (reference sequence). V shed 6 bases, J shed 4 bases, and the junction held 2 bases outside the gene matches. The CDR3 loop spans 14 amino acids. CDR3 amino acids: CASRLAGFTGELFF. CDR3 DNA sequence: TGTGCCAGCAGACTAGCGGGGTTCACCGGGGAGCTGTTTTTT.

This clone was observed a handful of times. The CDR3 protein is CASSSGQGTTEAFF. The CDR3 DNA is TGCGCCAGCAGCTCGGGACAGGGGACCACTGAAGCTTTCTTT. The chain has TRBV5-1 and TRBJ1-1; 10 bases are a match to TRBD1. Per germline, CDR1 SGHRS and CDR2 YFSETQ. The CDR3 is 14 amino acids. Trimming took 3 bases from V and 4 from J; bases not matched to a gene: 3. Using reference TRBV5-1 and TRBJ1-1 for the parts outside the CDR3, the full variable domain is KAGVTQTPRYLIKTRGQQVTLSCSPISGHRSVSWYQQTPGQGLQFLFEYFSETQRNKGNFPGRFSGRQFSNSRSEMNVSTLELGDSALYLCASSSGQGTTEAFFGQGTRLTVV.

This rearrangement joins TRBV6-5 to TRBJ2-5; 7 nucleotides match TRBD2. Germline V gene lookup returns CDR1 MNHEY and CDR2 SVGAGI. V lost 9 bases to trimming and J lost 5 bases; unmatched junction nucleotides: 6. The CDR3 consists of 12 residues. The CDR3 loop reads CASSTSAETQYF. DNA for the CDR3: TGTGCCAGTTCCACTAGCGCCGAGACCCAGTACTTC.

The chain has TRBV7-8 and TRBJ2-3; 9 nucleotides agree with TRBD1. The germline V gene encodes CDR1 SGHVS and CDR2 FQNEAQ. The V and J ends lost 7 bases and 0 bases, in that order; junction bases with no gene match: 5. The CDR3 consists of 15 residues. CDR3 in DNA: TGTGCCAGCACCCAGGACAGGGGTAGCACAGATACGCAGTATTTT. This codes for CASTQDRGSTDTQYF.

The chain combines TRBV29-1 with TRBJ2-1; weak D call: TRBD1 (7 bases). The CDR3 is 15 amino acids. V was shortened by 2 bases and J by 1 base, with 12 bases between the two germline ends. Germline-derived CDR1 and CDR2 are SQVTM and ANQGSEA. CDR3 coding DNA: TGCAGCGTTGAATGGAGGGACAGATCCTACAATGAGCAGTTCTTC. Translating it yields CSVEWRDRSYNEQFF.

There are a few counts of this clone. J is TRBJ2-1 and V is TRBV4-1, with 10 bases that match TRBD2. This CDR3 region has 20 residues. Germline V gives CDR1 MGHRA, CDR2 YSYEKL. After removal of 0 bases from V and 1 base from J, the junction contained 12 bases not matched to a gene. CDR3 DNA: TGCGCCAGCAGCCAAGAGACAAGCGCTAGCGGGAGTAGGTCCTACAATGAGCAGTTCTTC. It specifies CASSQETSASGSRSYNEQFF.